This is a list of T cell receptor beta chains from one sample in a study of breast tumors, draining lymph nodes, adjacent tissues. One entry per CDR3 protein, called by TCRdb with MiXCR from the multiplex PCR reads. The table has about 21,000 distinct CDR3 sequences, around 40% seen once. The source material was breast tumor tissue. These receptors all stem from a female donor with breast cancer. Some clones in this sample may be carry-over from other donors' samples. The conserved cysteine and the conserved F or W are not part of the CDR3 here. A D gene is named only where the DNA matches it firmly. Where a row states a size, it is once, few, many or the class of an expanded clone; other rows omit it.

19	NA	TRBV20-1	TRBD2	TRBJ2-2	SASDSGLAGDLHYSSGELF
14	NA	TRBV11-2	TRBD2	TRBJ2-2	ASSPRAGGETGELF
12	many	TRBV2	NA	TRBJ1-2	ASSDRRDSYGYT
12	NA	TRBV12-3/TRBV12-4	NA	TRBJ1-5	ASSFGGVSQPQH
16	many	TRBV30	NA	TRBJ1-2	AWSVQGIGPWRGYGYT
11	NA	TRBV18	NA	TRBJ2-7	ASSPTVIYEQY
14	NA	TRBV4-1	TRBD2	TRBJ2-3	ASSQLAGGTTDTQY
13	NA	TRBV12-3/TRBV12-4	TRBD2	TRBJ2-1	ASSLTSGRTNEQF
13	NA	TRBV11-2	TRBD2	TRBJ2-3	ASSSLAGSTDTQY
13	NA	TRBV11-2	NA	TRBJ1-6	ASSHGSGKNSPLH
14	many	TRBV10-3	NA	TRBJ1-3	AISESAGANGNTIY
10	many	TRBV13	NA	TRBJ1-6	ASSSGNSPLH
13	few	TRBV20-1	NA	TRBJ1-6	SASGNRADNSPLH
10	many	TRBV7-8	NA	TRBJ2-7	ASSFSPSEQY
14	NA	TRBV24-1	TRBD1	TRBJ1-2	ATSVTKTGVNYGYT
14	once	TRBV20-1	TRBD2	TRBJ2-3	SARAQTSGSTDTQY
11	many	TRBV5-1	NA	TRBJ2-7	ASSLGGQREQY
12	NA	TRBV9	NA	TRBJ1-4	ASSVQGGAEKLF
16	NA	TRBV10-2	NA	TRBJ1-5	ASSESRGGEGGNQPQH
13	NA	TRBV5-1	TRBD1	TRBJ1-4	ASSTSGTGGEKLF
11	NA	TRBV7-2	NA	TRBJ2-1	ASSLRSGDEQF
12	NA	TRBV12-3/TRBV12-4	NA	TRBJ1-2	ASSSIQGVHGYT
14	NA	TRBV7-9	TRBD2	TRBJ2-1	ASSPREIPSYNEQF
10	many	TRBV2	TRBD2	TRBJ2-1	ASSRATSQQF
13	NA	TRBV5-8	TRBD1	TRBJ1-2	ASSLETGATYGYT
14	many	TRBV19	TRBD2	TRBJ2-7	ASSTRTSGLNYEQY
15	NA	TRBV7-1	TRBD2	TRBJ2-3	ASSSKTSGSGLDTQY
12	many	TRBV4-1	NA	TRBJ2-7	ASSFRYSSYEQY
9	many	TRBV20-1	NA	TRBJ2-1	SALSGPEQS
13	large	TRBV7-3	TRBD2	TRBJ2-5	ASSLTGGREETQY
14	NA	TRBV24-1	TRBD2	TRBJ2-3	ATSDYSGTLPDTQY
13	NA	TRBV7-9	TRBD1	TRBJ2-7	ASSLAGTGSYEQY
14	many	TRBV5-1	NA	TRBJ2-7	ASSLGHRDTTYEQY
11	NA	TRBV6-6	NA	TRBJ2-3	ASSERGTDTQY
14	NA	TRBV12-3/TRBV12-4	TRBD1	TRBJ1-5	ASSLARGFSNQPQH
10	NA	TRBV9	NA	TRBJ2-3	ASSVMTDTQY
9	many	TRBV2	NA	TRBJ2-7	ASTGWYEQY
11	NA	TRBV15	NA	TRBJ2-3	ATSRGPRDTQY
12	once	TRBV25-1	NA	TRBJ2-1	ASLPSEGYNEQF
13	many	TRBV20-1	NA	TRBJ1-2	SASPPLQVPYGYT
12	NA	TRBV7-3	NA	TRBJ1-6	ASSLRGGPPLHL
11	many	TRBV20-1	NA	TRBJ1-2	SARSGDAYGYT
12	NA	TRBV5-1	NA	TRBJ1-2	ASSLGTAGYGYT
17	NA	TRBV12-3/TRBV12-4	NA	TRBJ2-1	ASTALPISYLGGSDEQF
10	NA	TRBV3-1	NA	TRBJ1-5	ASSQLNQPQH
13	many	TRBV18	NA	TRBJ2-5	ASSPGRAVQETQY
14	NA	TRBV20-1	TRBD2	TRBJ2-1	SAPLTSGGLGNEQF
15	NA	TRBV7-2	NA	TRBJ2-6	ASSLQSSVSGANVLT
10	NA	TRBV2	NA	TRBJ2-7	ASRTGTNQQH
12	many	TRBV7-8	NA	TRBJ2-2	ASSRTRNTGELF
11	NA	TRBV6-5	NA	TRBJ2-5	AGSPGLRETQY
10	NA	TRBV24-1	NA	TRBJ1-5	ATSDWMGPQH
14	many	TRBV6-5	NA	TRBJ2-2	ASSYSEGVVTGELF
14	many	TRBV7-2	NA	TRBJ1-3	ASSFDIGLTGNTIY
15	NA	TRBV19	NA	TRBJ1-3	ASSITAGAELGNTIY